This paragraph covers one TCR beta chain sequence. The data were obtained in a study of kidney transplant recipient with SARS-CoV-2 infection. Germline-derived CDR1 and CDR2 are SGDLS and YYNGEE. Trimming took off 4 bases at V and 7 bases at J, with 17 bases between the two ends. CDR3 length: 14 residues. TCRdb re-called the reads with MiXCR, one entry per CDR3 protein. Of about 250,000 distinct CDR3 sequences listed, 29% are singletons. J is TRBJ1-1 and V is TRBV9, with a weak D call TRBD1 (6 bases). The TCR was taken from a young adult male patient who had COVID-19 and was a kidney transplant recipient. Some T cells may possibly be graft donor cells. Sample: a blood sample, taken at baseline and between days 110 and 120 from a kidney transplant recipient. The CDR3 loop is CASSPRAGVGEAFF. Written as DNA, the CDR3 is TGTGCCAGCAGCCCCCGAGCAGGGGTGGGTGAAGCTTTCTTT.